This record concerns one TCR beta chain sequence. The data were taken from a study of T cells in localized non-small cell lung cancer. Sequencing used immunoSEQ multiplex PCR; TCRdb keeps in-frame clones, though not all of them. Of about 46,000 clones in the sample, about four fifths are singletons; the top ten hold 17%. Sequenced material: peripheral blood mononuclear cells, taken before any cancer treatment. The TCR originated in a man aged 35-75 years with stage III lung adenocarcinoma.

The CDR3, as DNA: TGTGCCAGCAGTTTATATGGGACAGGCTCCTACGAGCAGTACTTC. This encodes CASSLYGTGSYEQYF. This chain connects TRBV27 to TRBJ2-5, with 8 bases matching TRBD1. The better agreement between TRBJ2-7 and the DNA end casts doubt on the J call. The CDR3 loop spans 15 amino acids. CDR1 MNHEY and CDR2 SMNVEV come from the germline V gene (reference sequence).